The 23 T cell receptor beta chains in this list originate from one sample, sequenced in a study of T-cell reconstitution after alpha-beta-depleted transplantation in children. TCRbeta library preparation incorporated unique molecular identifiers. Each CDR3 protein gets one entry after TCRdb re-called the PCR reads with MiXCR. The sample contains about 830,000 distinct CDR3 sequences, around 17% of which appear only once. The specimen was PBMCs, mostly from graft donor cells, collected 360 days after TCRalphabeta/CD19-depleted stem cell transplant. The receptors stem from a male patient aged 10 to 17 who had a stem cell transplant for acute lymphoblastic leukemia, so the T cells may come from the graft donor.

This clonotype was recorded many times. The chain has TRBV5-1 and TRBJ2-3, with no clear D. Between the trimmed V and J ends, which lost 6 bases and 9 bases, there was a span of 11 bases. CDR3 length: 11 residues. The germline gives CDR1 SGHRS, CDR2 YFSETQ. In DNA form, the CDR3 reads TGCGCCAGCACCCTAATGGAAACGCAGTATTTT. Translating gives CASTLMETQYF.

The J gene is TRBJ2-3, the V gene TRBV12-3 or TRBV12-4, with TRBD2 identical over 9 bases. CDR3 length equals 15 residues. Unmatched junction bases numbered 7, after V lost 8 bases and J lost 1 base. Written as DNA, the CDR3 is TGTGCCAGCGTGTCCTTAGCGGGAGGCACAGATACGCAGTATTTT. Translating it yields CASVSLAGGTDTQYF.

The chain has TRBV5-1 and TRBJ2-1; 10 bases match TRBD2. Trimming cost V 3 bases and J 5 bases; bases outside gene matches: 5. Germline CDR1 is SGHRS and CDR2 is YFSETQ. The CDR3 length is 15 residues. The CDR3 reads CASSSSGSLDNEQFF. CDR3 DNA sequence: TGCGCCAGCAGCTCTAGCGGGAGTTTGGACAATGAGCAGTTCTTC.

The genes are TRBV29-1 and TRBJ2-7; D is uncertain. The CDR3 is made up of 12 amino acids. With 0 bases removed from V and 3 bases from J, the gap between germline ends came to 6 bases. Germline CDR1 is SQVTM and CDR2 is ANQGSEA. The CDR3 sequence: CSVEEDGYEQYF. DNA of the CDR3: TGCAGCGTTGAAGAGGACGGCTACGAGCAGTACTTC.

This clonotype showed up just a few times. This chain links TRBV20-1 with TRBJ1-6; 7 bases line up with TRBD1. The CDR3 totals 13 residues. The germline gives CDR1 DFQATT, CDR2 SNEGSKA (reference sequence). V gave up 4 bases and J gave up 10 bases; unmatched junction bases: 7. DNA of the CDR3: TGCAGTGCTAACAGGGGTATTGGGTCACCCCTCCACTTT. It specifies CSANRGIGSPLHF.

This clonotype was recorded a few times. The chain recombines TRBV5-1 with TRBJ2-1; no definite D call. Deletions cut 5 bases from V and 6 bases from J, with 15 bases between. The CDR3 has 14 residues. The germline V gene has CDR1 SGHRS and CDR2 YFSETQ. CDR3 in DNA: TGCGCCAGCAGGGCCTTGGGCTCTCCCAATGAGCAGTTCTTC. Translating it yields CASRALGSPNEQFF.

There are a few counts of this clonotype. V gene TRBV7-6 combines with J gene TRBJ2-7; D possibly matches TRBD1 or TRBD2 (5 bases each). Germline loops: CDR1 SGHVS, CDR2 FNYEAQ. The germline V and J ends were trimmed by 0 bases and 2 bases, with 11 bases remaining between them. This CDR3 comprises 15 residues. CDR3 protein: CASSLAGVGTYEQYF. As DNA, the CDR3 is TGTGCCAGCAGCTTAGCGGGGGTCGGGACCTACGAGCAGTACTTC.

The chain employs TRBV11-1 and TRBJ1-5; D is uncertain. Trimming pared 0 bases from V and 3 bases from J, leaving 15 bases between. Germline CDR1 reads SGHAT; CDR2 reads FQDESV (reference sequence). CDR3 length: 17 amino acids. The CDR3 spells CASSLAHGVFDNQPQHF. The CDR3 nucleotides read TGTGCCAGCAGCTTAGCGCACGGGGTTTTTGACAATCAGCCCCAGCATTTT.

This clonotype came up a few times. The chain joins TRBV3-1 to TRBJ2-7, with D unresolved. V was cut by 2 bases and J by 7 bases, with 6 bases left in between. CDR3 length: 11 residues. Looked up from germline, CDR1 is LGHDT and CDR2 is YNNKEL (reference sequence). CDR3 sequence (DNA): TGTGCCAGCAGCCAAAGGGCGGAGCAGTACTTC. Amino acids: CASSQRAEQYF.

The V call is TRBV10-1, the J call TRBJ2-7; no definite D call. Deletions cut 0 bases from V and 3 bases from J, with 6 bases between. Germline CDR1 is WNHNN and CDR2 is SYGVQD (reference sequence). The CDR3 contains 13 residues. The chain's CDR3 is CASSESHIYEQYF. CDR3 bases: TGCGCCAGCAGTGAGTCCCACATCTACGAGCAGTACTTC.

There are a few counts of this clonotype. The rearrangement uses TRBV9 and TRBJ2-3; 8 bases are a match to TRBD2. J gave up 3 bases and V 0 bases, and 3 bases lay outside the gene matches. CDR3 size: 15 residues. The germline gives CDR1 SGDLS, CDR2 YYNGEE. CDR3 region: CASSVDGGRTDTQYF. Written as DNA, the CDR3 is TGTGCCAGCAGCGTAGATGGCGGGAGGACAGATACGCAGTATTTT.

The CDR3 spells CASSPQGDSLYEQYF. CDR3 DNA sequence: TGTGCCAGCAGCCCTCAGGGGGACAGCCTCTACGAGCAGTACTTC. The rearrangement uses TRBV3-1 and TRBJ2-7; TRBD1 matches at 7 bases. The junction had 9 bases not matched to a gene; V was cut back by 4 bases and J by 3 bases. There are 15 residues in the CDR3. Germline CDR1 is LGHDT and CDR2 is YNNKEL (reference sequence).

This clonotype was observed at least ten times. This CDR3 reads CASSLGRDQPQHF. The DNA of the CDR3 is TGCGCCAGCAGCTTGGGCAGGGACCAGCCCCAGCATTTT. The chain links TRBV5-1 to TRBJ1-5, with a weak D call TRBD1 (5 bases). From germline, CDR1 is SGHRS and CDR2 YFSETQ. The CDR3 runs to 13 residues. The V and J ends lost 0 bases and 7 bases respectively, with 8 bases between them.

This clonotype was seen many times. The germline gene is not matched at one end of the junction; a read error may be the cause. The chain is built from TRBV15 and TRBJ1-1; 7 bases are shared with TRBD1. Germline V CDR1 and CDR2: LNHNV, YYDKDF (reference sequence). The CDR3 has 11 residues. The CDR3 region is CATSTQWGQFF. The DNA for the CDR3 is TGTGCCACCAGCACGCAATGGGGACAGTTTTTT.

The CDR3, as DNA: TGTGCCAGCAGTCCGCGGATCGGGGGGAACGCTAACTATGGCTACACCTTC. Protein sequence: CASSPRIGGNANYGYTF. V gene TRBV6-1 combines with J gene TRBJ1-2; tentatively, D is TRBD1 (5 bases). The CDR3 extends over 17 amino acids. V was trimmed by 5 bases and J by 0 bases, leaving 19 bases between them. Germline-derived CDR1 and CDR2 are MNHNS and SASEGT.

The V call is TRBV6-5, the J call TRBJ1-4; no definite D call. The germline gives CDR1 MNHEY, CDR2 SVGAGI. This CDR3 is built from 19 residues. Deletions cut 2 bases from V and 5 bases from J, with 24 bases between. CDR3 sequence: CASSYIGISRSGVNEKLFF. CDR3 DNA: TGTGCCAGCAGTTACATTGGCATCTCGAGGAGCGGGGTCAATGAAAAACTGTTTTTT.

This CDR3 is CASMVRGWDTEAFF. The CDR3 bases are TGTGCCAGCATGGTCAGGGGTTGGGATACTGAAGCTTTCTTT. The chain is built from TRBV6-1 and TRBJ1-1, with a possible D match to TRBD1 (6 bases). Germline V lookup: CDR1 MNHNS, CDR2 SASEGT. The CDR3 spans 14 residues. V shed 7 bases and J shed 5 bases, with 17 bases lying between them.

The chain recombines TRBV5-1 with TRBJ2-1, with D perhaps TRBD1 or TRBD2 (5 bases each). CDR3 length equals 16 residues. V was cut by 0 bases and J by 4 bases, with 14 bases left in between. CDR1 and CDR2 from the germline V gene are SGHRS and YFSETQ. The CDR3 coding sequence is TGCGCCAGCAGCTTGGTCGGGGCCCCTATGTACAATGAGCAGTTCTTC. This encodes CASSLVGAPMYNEQFF.

This clonotype was seen a few times. This chain links TRBV6-2 or TRBV6-3 with TRBJ2-3, with a tentative D call TRBD2 (5 bases). This CDR3 has 16 amino acids. Trimming shortened V by 4 bases and J by 2 bases, and 16 bases separated the two germline ends. Germline loops: CDR1 MNHEY, CDR2 SVGEGT. The CDR3 nucleotides are TGTGCCAGCAGTTCCTCGATAGCGATCGCCACAGATACGCAGTATTTT. It codes for CASSSSIAIATDTQYF.

On this clonotype itself: The junction differs from germline at one of its ends, possibly a read error. The J gene is TRBJ2-3, the V gene TRBV20-1, with 7 bases lining up with TRBD2. The germline gives CDR1 DFQATT, CDR2 SNEGSKA (reference sequence). This CDR3 is 12 amino acids long. The chain's CDR3 is CNASGYTDTQYF. The DNA of the CDR3 is TGCAATGCTAGCGGCTACACAGATACGCAGTATTTT.

The sample holds a few counts of this clonotype. V gene TRBV20-1 combines with J gene TRBJ2-3; 8 bases map to TRBD2. This CDR3 contains 13 residues. Germline assignment: CDR1 DFQATT and CDR2 SNEGSKA (reference sequence). V lost 3 bases, J lost 6 bases, and 5 bases stayed unmatched. The CDR3 sequence: CSASWRGADTQYF. The CDR3 coding sequence is TGCAGTGCTAGCTGGCGGGGGGCCGATACGCAGTATTTT.

The V and J genes are TRBV20-1 and TRBJ2-5; the D is unclear. The germline gives CDR1 DFQATT, CDR2 SNEGSKA (reference sequence). The CDR3 is 12 amino acids. Between the trimmed V and J ends, which lost 3 bases and 5 bases, there was a span of 10 bases. The CDR3 sequence: CSARDTVETQYF. The CDR3 region has the DNA TGCAGTGCTAGGGATACCGTGGAGACCCAGTACTTC.

This clonotype has only a few counts. V gene TRBV11-2 combines with J gene TRBJ2-1; D is uncertain. The CDR3 sequence is 17 residues long. CDR1 and CDR2 (germline): SGHAT, FQNNGV. Trimming stripped 3 bases from V and 0 bases from J, with 15 bases between. CDR3 amino acids: CASSFIRALSSYNEQFF. DNA of the CDR3: TGTGCCAGCAGCTTCATCCGGGCCTTATCCTCCTACAATGAGCAGTTCTTC. Variable domain in full (rest from reference TRBV11-2 and TRBJ2-1): EAGVAQSPRYKIIEKRQSVAFWCNPISGHATLYWYQQILGQGPKLLIQFQNNGVVDDSQLPKDRFSAERLKGVDSTLKIQPAKLEDSAVYLCASSFIRALSSYNEQFFGPGTRLTVL.